This TCR beta chain came from a study of OX40 agonist ivuxolimab in advanced cancers. Across the study: Checkpoint inhibitors had been given previously to 40% of patients.

Whole-study results and caveats: What antigens the expanded peripheral T cells recognized was never established.

Worth noting for this clone: The antigen is undetermined.

Patients were ineligible given autoimmune disease history or systemic immunosuppression. At baseline, cycle 4 day 1, and cycle 7 day 1, blood was sampled. The V gene's germline CDR1 is SEHNR and CDR2 FQNEAQ (reference sequence). The CDR3 contains 14 residues. The V end was cut by 3 bases, the J end by 3 bases, with 11 bases between. TCRdb's table, derived via immunoSEQ multiplex PCR, lists solely in-frame clones and lacks some. The profile shows 74,000 or so clones, around 85% of them singletons. This chain joins TRBV7-9 and TRBJ1-1, with D possibly matching TRBD1 (6 bases). Sample: CD4+ or CD8+ T cells sorted from blood, taken in a trial of the OX40 agonist ivuxolimab. The source of this sequence is an adult with an advanced solid tumor such as melanoma, head and neck, liver or kidney cancer. The CDR3 loop reads CASSLGARDTEAFF. The CDR3 coding sequence is TGTGCCAGCAGCTTGGGGGCTAGGGACACTGAAGCTTTCTTT.